The present T cell receptor beta chain was sequenced within a study of PD-L1 blockade in urothelial cancer. The wider study: Blood was evaluated 3 weeks (second dose) and 6 weeks after therapy began.

Study-wide results and caveats: Patients who had durable benefit saw their tumor-associated blood clones expand more at 3 weeks.

This sample's time point: pretreatment peripheral blood. Comment on this clone: The antigen is undetermined.

Clones were sequenced by immunoSEQ multiplex PCR, and TCRdb holds only the in-frame ones, with some missing. The sample lists tens of thousands of clones, 86% seen once, with 15% in the top ten. CDR3 length equals 14 residues. Trimming shortened V by 4 bases and J by 4 bases, and 13 bases separated the two germline ends. Germline V gene data show CDR1 as LGHNA and CDR2 as YSLEER. Here the sequenced sample was PBMCs, taken around atezolizumab (anti-PD-L1) treatment. This chain joins TRBV4-3 and TRBJ1-2; D uncertain. This sequence originates from a man aged 55-75 years with urothelial cancer. The DNA of the CDR3 is TGCGCCAGCAGCCCCTCCGAGGGTGCCTATGGCTACACCTTC. This sequence encodes CASSPSEGAYGYTF.